The sequence of this TCR beta chain was determined in a study of blood T cell repertoires in COVID-19. Background on the study: PBMCs, B-cell-depleted T cells, or T cells were the source of the cDNA or gDNA that made up the material.

Clones were read by immunoSEQ multiplex PCR, and TCRdb kept only the in-frame ones, dropping some. The sample yields approximately 670,000 clones, around 90% seen once. This CDR3 region has 13 residues. Germline V CDR1 and CDR2: LNHDA, SQIVND (reference sequence). V was shortened by 3 bases and J by 6 bases, with 11 bases between the two germline ends. The chain has TRBV19 and TRBJ1-1; D remains ambiguous. The sample taken for sequencing was peripheral blood. The receptor was isolated from a woman aged 18-30 years with acute or convalescent COVID-19. Here the CDR3 DNA reads TGTGCCAGTAGTATCGGGAGCACCGCTGAAGCTTTCTTT. Translation gives CASSIGSTAEAFF.